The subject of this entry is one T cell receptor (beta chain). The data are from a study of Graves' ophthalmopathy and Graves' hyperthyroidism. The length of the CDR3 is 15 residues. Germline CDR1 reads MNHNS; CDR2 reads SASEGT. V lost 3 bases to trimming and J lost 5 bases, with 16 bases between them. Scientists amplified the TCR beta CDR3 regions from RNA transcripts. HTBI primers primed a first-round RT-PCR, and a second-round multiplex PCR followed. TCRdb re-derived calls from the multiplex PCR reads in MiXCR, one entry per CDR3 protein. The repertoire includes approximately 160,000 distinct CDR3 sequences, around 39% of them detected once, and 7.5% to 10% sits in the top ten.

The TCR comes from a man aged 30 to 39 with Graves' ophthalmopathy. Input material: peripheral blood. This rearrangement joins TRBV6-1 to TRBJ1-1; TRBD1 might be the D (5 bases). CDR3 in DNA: TGTGCCAGCAGTGACAGGGTACGAGGAGGGACTGAAGCTTTCTTT. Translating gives CASSDRVRGGTEAFF.